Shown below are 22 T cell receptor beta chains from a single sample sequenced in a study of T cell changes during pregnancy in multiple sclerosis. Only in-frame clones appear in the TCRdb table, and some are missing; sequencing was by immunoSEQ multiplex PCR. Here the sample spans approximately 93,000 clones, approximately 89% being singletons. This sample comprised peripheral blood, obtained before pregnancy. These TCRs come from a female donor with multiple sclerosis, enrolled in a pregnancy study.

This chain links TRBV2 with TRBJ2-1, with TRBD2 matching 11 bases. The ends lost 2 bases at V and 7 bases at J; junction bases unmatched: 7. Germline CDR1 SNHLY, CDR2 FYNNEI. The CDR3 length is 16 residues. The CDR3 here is CASSETSGGPKNEQFF. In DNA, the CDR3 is TGTGCCAGCAGTGAAACTAGCGGGGGACCAAAGAATGAGCAGTTCTTC.

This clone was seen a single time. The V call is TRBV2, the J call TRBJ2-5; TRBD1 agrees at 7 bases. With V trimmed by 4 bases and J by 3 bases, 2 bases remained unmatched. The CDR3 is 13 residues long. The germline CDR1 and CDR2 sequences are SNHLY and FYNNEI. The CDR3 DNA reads TGTGCCAGCAGTGTAACAGGGGAAGAGACCCAGTACTTC. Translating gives CASSVTGEETQYF. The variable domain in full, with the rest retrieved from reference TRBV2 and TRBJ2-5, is EPEVTQTPSHQVTQMGQEVILRCVPISNHLYFYWYRQILGQKVEFLVSFYNNEISEKSEIFDDQFSVERPDGSNFTLKIRSTKLEDSAMYFCASSVTGEETQYFGPGTRLLVL.

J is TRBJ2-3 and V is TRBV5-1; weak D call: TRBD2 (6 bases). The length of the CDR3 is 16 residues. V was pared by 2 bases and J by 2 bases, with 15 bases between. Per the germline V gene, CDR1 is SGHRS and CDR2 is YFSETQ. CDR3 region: CASSFGGSRLTDTQYF. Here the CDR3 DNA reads TGCGCCAGCAGCTTCGGGGGATCCCGACTCACAGATACGCAGTATTTT. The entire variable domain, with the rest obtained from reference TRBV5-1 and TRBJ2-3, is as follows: KAGVTQTPRYLIKTRGQQVTLSCSPISGHRSVSWYQQTPGQGLQFLFEYFSETQRNKGNFPGRFSGRQFSNSRSEMNVSTLELGDSALYLCASSFGGSRLTDTQYFGPGTRLTVL.

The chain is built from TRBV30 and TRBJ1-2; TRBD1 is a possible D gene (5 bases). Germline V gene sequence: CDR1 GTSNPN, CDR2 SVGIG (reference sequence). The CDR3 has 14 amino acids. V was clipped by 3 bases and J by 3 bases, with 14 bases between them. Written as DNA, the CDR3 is TGTGCCTGGAGACCTCTACAGGTTTACTATGGCTACACCTTC. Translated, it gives CAWRPLQVYYGYTF. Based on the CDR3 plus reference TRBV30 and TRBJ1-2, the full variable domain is SQTIHQWPATLVQPVGSPLSLECTVEGTSNPNLYWYRQAAGRGLQLLFYSVGIGQISSEVPQNLSASRPQDRQFILSSKKLLLSDSGFYLCAWRPLQVYYGYTFGSGTRLTVV.

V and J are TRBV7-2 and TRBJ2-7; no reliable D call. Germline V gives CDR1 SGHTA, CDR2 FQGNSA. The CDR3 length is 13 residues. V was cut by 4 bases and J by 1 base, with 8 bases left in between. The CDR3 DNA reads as TGTGCCAGCAGCTCGTCGGAGTCCTACGAGCAGTACTTC. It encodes CASSSSESYEQYF.

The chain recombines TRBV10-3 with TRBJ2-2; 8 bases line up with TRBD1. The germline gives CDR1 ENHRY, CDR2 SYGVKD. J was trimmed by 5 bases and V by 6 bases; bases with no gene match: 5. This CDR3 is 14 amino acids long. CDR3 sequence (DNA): TGTGCCATCAGCAGTCGACAGGGGACCGGGGAGCTGTTTTTT. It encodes CAISSRQGTGELFF.

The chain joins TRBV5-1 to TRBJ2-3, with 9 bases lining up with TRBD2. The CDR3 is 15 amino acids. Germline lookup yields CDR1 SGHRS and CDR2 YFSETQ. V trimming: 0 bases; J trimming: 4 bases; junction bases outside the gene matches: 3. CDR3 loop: CASSLGTSGSDTQYF. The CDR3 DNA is TGCGCCAGCAGCTTGGGTACTAGCGGGTCAGATACGCAGTATTTT. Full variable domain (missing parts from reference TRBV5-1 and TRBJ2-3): KAGVTQTPRYLIKTRGQQVTLSCSPISGHRSVSWYQQTPGQGLQFLFEYFSETQRNKGNFPGRFSGRQFSNSRSEMNVSTLELGDSALYLCASSLGTSGSDTQYFGPGTRLTVL.

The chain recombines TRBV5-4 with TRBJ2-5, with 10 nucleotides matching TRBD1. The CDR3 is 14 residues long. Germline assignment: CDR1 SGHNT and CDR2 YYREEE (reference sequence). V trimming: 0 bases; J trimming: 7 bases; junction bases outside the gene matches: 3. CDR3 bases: TGTGCCAGCAGCTTGGGACAGGGGGCCGGGACCCAGTACTTC. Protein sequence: CASSLGQGAGTQYF.

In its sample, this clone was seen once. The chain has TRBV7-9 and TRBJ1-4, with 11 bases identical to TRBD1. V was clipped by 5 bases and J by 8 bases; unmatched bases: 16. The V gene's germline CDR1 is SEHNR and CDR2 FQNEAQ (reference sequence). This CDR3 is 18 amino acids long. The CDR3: CASSPVESDGTGGEKLFF. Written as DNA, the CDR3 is TGTGCCAGCAGCCCCGTTGAATCTGACGGGACAGGGGGGGAAAAACTGTTTTTT.

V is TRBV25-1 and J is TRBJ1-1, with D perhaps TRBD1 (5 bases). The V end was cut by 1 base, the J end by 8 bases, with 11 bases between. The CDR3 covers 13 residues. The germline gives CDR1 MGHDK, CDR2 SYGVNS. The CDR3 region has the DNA TGTGCCAGCAGTGAATTGGGGCAAACCGAAGCTTTCTTT. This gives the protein CASSELGQTEAFF.

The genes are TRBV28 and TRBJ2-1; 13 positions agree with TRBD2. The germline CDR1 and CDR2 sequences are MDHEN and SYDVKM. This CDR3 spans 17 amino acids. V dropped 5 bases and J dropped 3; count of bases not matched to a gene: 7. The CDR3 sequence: CASSPQGLAGSYNEQFF. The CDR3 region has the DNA TGTGCCAGCAGTCCCCAGGGACTAGCGGGAAGCTACAATGAGCAGTTCTTC.

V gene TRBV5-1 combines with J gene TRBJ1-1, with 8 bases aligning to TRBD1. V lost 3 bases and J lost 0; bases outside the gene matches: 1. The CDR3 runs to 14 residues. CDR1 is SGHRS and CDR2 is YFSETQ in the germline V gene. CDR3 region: CASSSGGVNTEAFF. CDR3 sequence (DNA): TGCGCCAGCAGCTCAGGGGGCGTGAACACTGAAGCTTTCTTT.

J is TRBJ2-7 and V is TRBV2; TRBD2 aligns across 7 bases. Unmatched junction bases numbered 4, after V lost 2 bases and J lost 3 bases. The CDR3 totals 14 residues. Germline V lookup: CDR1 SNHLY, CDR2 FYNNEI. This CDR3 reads CASSEPSGYYEQYF. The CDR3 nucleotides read TGTGCCAGCAGTGAACCTAGCGGATACTACGAGCAGTACTTC.

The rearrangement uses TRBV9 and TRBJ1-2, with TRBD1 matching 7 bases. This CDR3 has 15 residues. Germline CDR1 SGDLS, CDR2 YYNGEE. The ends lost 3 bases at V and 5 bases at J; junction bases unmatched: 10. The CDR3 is CASSAHSGTVYGYTF. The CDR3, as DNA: TGTGCCAGCAGCGCCCACTCGGGGACAGTGTATGGCTACACCTTC.

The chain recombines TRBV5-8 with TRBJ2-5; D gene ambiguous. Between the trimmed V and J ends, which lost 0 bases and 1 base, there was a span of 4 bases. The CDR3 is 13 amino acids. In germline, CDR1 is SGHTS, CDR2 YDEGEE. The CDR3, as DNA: TGTGCCAGCAGCTTGGCCAGCCAAGAGACCCAGTACTTC. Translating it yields CASSLASQETQYF.

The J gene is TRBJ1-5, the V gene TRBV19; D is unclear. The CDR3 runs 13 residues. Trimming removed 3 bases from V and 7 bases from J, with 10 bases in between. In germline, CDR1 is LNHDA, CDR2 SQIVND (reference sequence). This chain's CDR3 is CASSIRGKQPQHF. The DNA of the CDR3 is TGTGCCAGTAGTATTAGAGGGAAACAGCCCCAGCATTTT.

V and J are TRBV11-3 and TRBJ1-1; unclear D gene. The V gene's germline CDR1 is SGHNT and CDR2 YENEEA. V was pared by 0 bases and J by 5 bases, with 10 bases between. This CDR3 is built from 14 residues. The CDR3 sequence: CASSLDREGTEAFF. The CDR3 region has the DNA TGTGCCAGCAGCTTAGATCGGGAAGGGACTGAAGCTTTCTTT.

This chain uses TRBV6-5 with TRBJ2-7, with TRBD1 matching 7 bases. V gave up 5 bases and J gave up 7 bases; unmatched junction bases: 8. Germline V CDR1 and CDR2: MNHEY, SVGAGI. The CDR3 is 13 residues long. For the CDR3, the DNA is TGTGCCAGCAGTCCCCGGACAGGTCGGGAGCAGTACTTC. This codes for CASSPRTGREQYF.

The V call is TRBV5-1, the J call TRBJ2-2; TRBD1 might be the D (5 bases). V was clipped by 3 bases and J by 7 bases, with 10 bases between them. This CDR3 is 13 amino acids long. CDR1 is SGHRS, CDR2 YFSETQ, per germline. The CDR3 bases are TGCGCCAGCAGCTCCGGACAAAACGGGGAGCTGTTTTTT. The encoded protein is CASSSGQNGELFF.

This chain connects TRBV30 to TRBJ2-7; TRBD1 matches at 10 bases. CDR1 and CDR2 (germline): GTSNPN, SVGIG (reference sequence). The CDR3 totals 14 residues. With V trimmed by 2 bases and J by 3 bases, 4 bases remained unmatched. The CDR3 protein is CAWSHGTGVYEQYF. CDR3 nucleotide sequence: TGTGCCTGGAGTCACGGGACAGGGGTCTACGAGCAGTACTTC.

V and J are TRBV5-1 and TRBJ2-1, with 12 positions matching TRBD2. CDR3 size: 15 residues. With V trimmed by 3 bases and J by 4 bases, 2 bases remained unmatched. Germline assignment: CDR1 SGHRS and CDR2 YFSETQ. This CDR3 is CASSYGTSGYNEQFF. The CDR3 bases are TGCGCCAGCAGCTATGGGACTAGCGGGTACAATGAGCAGTTCTTC.

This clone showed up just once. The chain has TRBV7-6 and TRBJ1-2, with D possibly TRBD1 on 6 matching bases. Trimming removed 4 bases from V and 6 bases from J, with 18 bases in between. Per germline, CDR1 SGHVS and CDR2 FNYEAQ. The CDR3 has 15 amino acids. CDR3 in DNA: TGTGCCAGCAGCTCCAGAGGGCAGGGGAGGGATGGCTACACCTTC. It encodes CASSSRGQGRDGYTF. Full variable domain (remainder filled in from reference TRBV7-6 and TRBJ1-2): GAGVSQSPRYKVTKRGQDVALRCDPISGHVSLYWYRQALGQGPEFLTYFNYEAQQDKSGLPNDRFSAERPEGSISTLTIQRTEQRDSAMYRCASSSRGQGRDGYTFGSGTRLTVV.